Listed below are T cell receptor beta chains from one sample, sequenced in a study of radiation and T cells in renal cell carcinoma. The table came from immunoSEQ multiplex PCR; TCRdb's copy has only in-frame clones and leaves some out. This table holds about 130,000 clones, roughly four fifths found once. Source: blood, taken from a patient whose treatment included radiotherapy and nephrectomy. These receptor sequences come from a man in his forties or fifties with renal cell carcinoma. Each CDR3 is given without its conserved first and last residue. The order of the fields is J gene, V gene, CDR3 protein.

>TRBJ2-3|TRBV5-1
ASSANRGTDTQY
>TRBJ1-1|TRBV6-5
ASSSQTAPNTEAF
>TRBJ2-3|TRBV5-1
ATRQGTSTDTQY
>TRBJ2-5|TRBV7-9
ASSAREGGQETQY
>TRBJ2-1|TRBV28
ATRTAYNEQF
>TRBJ2-1|TRBV14
ASSQDWAGDEQF
>TRBJ1-1|TRBV2
ASARTVNTEAF
>TRBJ2-1|TRBV4-1
ASSRGLAGENEQF
>TRBJ2-5|TRBV6-5
ASRSPGAETQY
>TRBJ2-1|TRBV5-4
ASSMGADRYNEQF
>TRBJ2-5|TRBV4-3
ASSQEFRGGGAFRETQY
>TRBJ1-5|TRBV28
ASSPRDRYQPQH
>TRBJ2-1|TRBV12-2
ASRKGLDGGPRSFNEQF
>TRBJ2-7|TRBV6-1
ASTRGSGRAYEQY
>TRBJ1-2|TRBV6-5
ASRGTGGSGYT
>TRBJ2-5|TRBV9
ASSPGLAGVETQY